This entry lists 24 T cell receptor beta chains sequenced from one sample in a study of OX40 agonist ivuxolimab in advanced cancers. The method was immunoSEQ multiplex PCR; TCRdb's version includes in-frame clones alone and lacks a portion of them. The data contain around 75,000 clones, 85% to 90% of them singletons. The specimen was CD4+ or CD8+ T cells sorted from blood, collected in a trial of the OX40 agonist ivuxolimab. These receptors originate from an adult with an advanced solid tumor such as melanoma, head and neck, liver or kidney cancer.

In the case of this clone: The junction departs from the called germline gene at one end, perhaps through a read error. The V gene is TRBV6-1, the J gene TRBJ2-1; TRBD2 matches at 12 bases. From germline, CDR1 is MNHNS and CDR2 SASEGT. This CDR3 has 11 amino acids. The chain's CDR3 is CASSELAGGIF. DNA of the CDR3: TGTGCCAGCAGTGAACTAGCGGGAGGGATCTTC.

There are many counts of this clone. The chain combines TRBV27 with TRBJ2-1; D uncertain. CDR3 length equals 14 residues. V lost 3 bases and J 4 bases, leaving 10 bases between the germline ends. Germline V gene lookup returns CDR1 MNHEY and CDR2 SMNVEV (reference sequence). CDR3 protein: CASSLKADYNEQFF. DNA for the CDR3: TGTGCCAGCAGTTTGAAGGCAGATTACAATGAGCAGTTCTTC.

The table lists this clone with a few counts. V and J are TRBV7-8 and TRBJ2-7; D gene uncertain. Between the trimmed V and J ends, which lost 2 bases and 2 bases, there was a span of 10 bases. CDR3 length equals 14 residues. The V gene's germline CDR1 is SGHVS and CDR2 FQNEAQ. CDR3 DNA: TGTGCCAGCAGCTTATACGGCCAAACCTACGAGCAGTACTTC. Translation gives CASSLYGQTYEQYF.

The rearrangement links TRBV5-1 to TRBJ1-2; D is perhaps TRBD1 (5 bases). CDR1 is SGHRS and CDR2 is YFSETQ in the germline V gene. The CDR3 is made up of 13 amino acids. The ends were cut back, 4 bases at V and 3 bases at J, with 10 bases in the middle. The CDR3 sequence is CASSRDSDYGYTF. CDR3 in DNA: TGCGCCAGCAGCCGCGACAGCGACTATGGCTACACCTTC.

The chain has TRBV19 and TRBJ2-7; D unclear. The V end lost 9 bases, the J end lost 3 bases, and 12 bases lay between the germline ends. Germline CDR1 reads LNHDA; CDR2 reads SQIVND (reference sequence). The CDR3 is made up of 12 amino acids. CDR3: CASPSRHYEQYF. DNA for the CDR3: TGTGCCAGCCCATCCAGGCACTACGAGCAGTACTTC.

The genes are TRBV27 and TRBJ2-7, with D hard to call. The germline gives CDR1 MNHEY, CDR2 SMNVEV (reference sequence). This CDR3 contains 13 residues. Trimming left V 4 bases short and J 0 bases short, with 7 bases between. The CDR3 DNA reads TGTGCCAGCAGTTCACAAAACTCCTACGAGCAGTACTTC. This sequence encodes CASSSQNSYEQYF.

This chain joins TRBV28 and TRBJ2-5; 10 bases map to TRBD2. The germline CDR1 and CDR2 sequences are MDHEN and SYDVKM. The CDR3 contains 14 residues. The V segment lost 5 bases and the J segment 4 bases; nucleotides outside the gene matches: 4. Here the CDR3 reads CASSRPSGRETQYF. In DNA, the CDR3 is TGTGCCAGCAGTCGACCTAGCGGGAGAGAGACCCAGTACTTC.

This rearrangement joins TRBV12-5 to TRBJ2-5; 8 bases match TRBD1. This CDR3 contains 13 residues. Germline CDR1 reads LGHNT; CDR2 reads FRNRAP. With 6 bases clipped from V and 4 bases from J, the junction kept 4 bases outside the gene matches. CDR3 region: CASGTTGGETQYF. In nucleotides, the CDR3 is TGTGCTAGTGGGACAACAGGGGGAGAGACCCAGTACTTC.

The chain has TRBV4-2 and TRBJ1-2; D ambiguous. This CDR3 contains 14 residues. Looked up from germline, CDR1 is LGHNA and CDR2 is YNFKEQ. Trimming pared 0 bases from V and 8 bases from J, leaving 13 bases between. In DNA form, the CDR3 reads TGTGCCAGCAGCCAAGATCTTTCGGGCAGGGGCTACACCTTC. As protein: CASSQDLSGRGYTF.

CDR3 nucleotides: TGTGCCAGCAGTCGGGGAAAAGAGACCCAGTACTTC. Its translation: CASSRGKETQYF. The chain uses TRBV27 and TRBJ2-5; possible D gene TRBD2, 5 bases. The CDR3 has 12 residues. The V gene's germline CDR1 is MNHEY and CDR2 SMNVEV (reference sequence). The germline V and J ends were trimmed by 5 bases and 3 bases, with 7 bases remaining between them.

The chain combines TRBV28 with TRBJ1-5; D is unresolved. The germline CDR1 and CDR2 sequences are MDHEN and SYDVKM. V was trimmed by 8 bases and J by 5 bases, leaving 10 bases between them. This CDR3 has 12 residues. CDR3 in amino acids: CASCRSHQPQHF. The CDR3 nucleotides are TGTGCCAGCTGTCGGAGCCATCAGCCCCAGCATTTT.

The chain uses TRBV6-5 and TRBJ2-3; 8 bases line up with TRBD1. Germline V gives CDR1 MNHEY, CDR2 SVGAGI. This CDR3 comprises 13 residues. V lost 5 bases, J lost 4 bases, and 2 bases stayed unmatched. CDR3 residues: CASSQGAADTQYF. CDR3 in DNA: TGTGCCAGCAGTCAGGGGGCGGCAGATACGCAGTATTTT.

In the case of this clone: An end of the junction differs from the germline gene, which may be a read error. The J gene is TRBJ2-1, the V gene TRBV7-2; the match to TRBD2 covers 11 bases. Germline CDR1 is SGHTA and CDR2 is FQGNSA. CDR3 length equals 15 residues. The DNA of the CDR3 is TGTGCCAGCAGCTTCCAGACTAGCGGGGTCTACAATAGGATCTTC. Translating it yields CASSFQTSGVYNRIF.

V gene TRBV4-1 combines with J gene TRBJ2-5; 15 bases map to TRBD2. Germline V gene data show CDR1 as MGHRA and CDR2 as YSYEKL. The CDR3 covers 18 residues. V trimming: 4 bases; J trimming: 2 bases; junction bases outside the gene matches: 8. The chain's CDR3 is CASSPGTSGGTGQETQYF. The CDR3, as DNA: TGCGCCAGCAGCCCTGGGACTAGCGGGGGGACCGGGCAAGAGACCCAGTACTTC.

The chain is built from TRBV5-1 and TRBJ1-5; the D is unclear. The CDR3 totals 13 residues. V lost 1 base to trimming and J lost 5 bases, with 7 bases between them. CDR1 and CDR2 from the germline V gene are SGHRS and YFSETQ. The CDR3 DNA reads TGCGCCAGCAGCTTGAATGTGGATCAGCCCCAGCATTTT. It encodes CASSLNVDQPQHF.

This chain links TRBV10-3 with TRBJ1-6; possibly TRBD1 for D (5 bases). The V gene's germline CDR1 is ENHRY and CDR2 SYGVKD. The CDR3 length is 16 residues. The V end lost 10 bases, the J end lost 7 bases, and 23 bases lay between the germline ends. Here the CDR3 DNA reads TGTGCCAGCACCGAAGGGACTCATGGAGAAAATTCACCCCTCCACTTT. Translating it yields CASTEGTHGENSPLHF.

CDR3 protein: CAPWDLRGAHTDTQYF. CDR3 bases: TGCGCCCCGTGGGATTTACGGGGGGCTCACACAGATACGCAGTATTTT. This chain joins TRBV10-1 and TRBJ2-3, with D maybe TRBD2 (7 bases). Trimming shortened V by 11 bases and J by 2 bases, and 23 bases separated the two germline ends. The CDR3 is 16 amino acids. Germline CDR1 WNHNN, CDR2 SYGVQD (reference sequence).

This clone was detected once. V and J are TRBV21-1 and TRBJ1-1. TRBV21-1 is termed a pseudogene. The CDR3 has 15 amino acids. This chain's CDR3 is CASSTSGLTNTEAFF. CDR3 coding DNA: TGTGCCAGCAGCACATCGGGACTTACGAACACTGAAGCTTTCTTT.

This rearrangement joins TRBV19 to TRBJ2-7; 9 nucleotides match TRBD1. The V segment lost 3 bases and the J segment 3 bases; nucleotides outside the gene matches: 3. Germline V lookup: CDR1 LNHDA, CDR2 SQIVND (reference sequence). The CDR3 contains 14 residues. CDR3 in amino acids: CASSIGQGFYEQYF. CDR3 nucleotide sequence: TGTGCCAGTAGTATCGGACAGGGGTTCTACGAGCAGTACTTC.

The rearrangement uses TRBV28 and TRBJ2-7; D uncertain. Trimming shortened V by 11 bases and J by 0 bases, and 14 bases separated the two germline ends. The CDR3 is 13 amino acids. CDR1 is MDHEN and CDR2 is SYDVKM in the germline V gene. The CDR3 here is CAVGKGISYEQYF. In DNA, the CDR3 is TGTGCCGTCGGTAAGGGTATCTCCTACGAGCAGTACTTC.

The chain links TRBV27 to TRBJ1-5; 7 bases align to TRBD1. Germline V gene data show CDR1 as MNHEY and CDR2 as SMNVEV (reference sequence). With V trimmed by 5 bases and J by 7 bases, 2 bases remained unmatched. CDR3 length: 12 residues. The CDR3 region is CASSRQGQPQHF. For the CDR3, the DNA is TGTGCCAGCAGTCGACAGGGCCAGCCCCAGCATTTT.

This sequence joins TRBV2 and TRBJ1-2; D is uncertain. The V end was cut by 4 bases, the J end by 8 bases, with 17 bases between. The CDR3 spans 14 residues. Germline V CDR1 and CDR2: SNHLY, FYNNEI. This chain's CDR3 is CASSGIGSIEGYTF. CDR3 DNA: TGTGCCAGCAGTGGGATAGGGTCCATTGAAGGCTACACCTTC.

V is TRBV2 and J is TRBJ2-7; D is ambiguous. Germline V gene data show CDR1 as SNHLY and CDR2 as FYNNEI. This CDR3 contains 11 residues. The CDR3 spells CSSSTFYEQYF. CDR3 nucleotide sequence: TGTTCATCCTCGACTTTCTACGAGCAGTACTTC.

This chain uses TRBV28 with TRBJ2-7; D tentatively reads TRBD1 or TRBD2 (7 bases each). The germline CDR1 and CDR2 sequences are MDHEN and SYDVKM. The CDR3 consists of 16 residues. Trimming removed 7 bases from V and 7 bases from J, with 26 bases in between. In DNA, the CDR3 is TGTGCCAGCACTTTCATGGGAGGGCAGGGGGAGAGGGAGCAGTACTTC. This translates into CASTFMGGQGEREQYF.